These 27 T cell receptor beta chains were sequenced from one sample in a study of shared clonotypes between healthy human individuals. Terminally differentiated effector memory CD45RA+ cells were excluded from the naive CD8 cells, which were CD45RO-negative and positively selected for CCR7. Sequenced by immunoSEQ multiplex PCR; TCRdb stores in-frame clones only, minus some. In the table there are around 2.1 million clones, 85% to 95% of which are singletons. Sequenced material: naive CD8+ T cells from PBMCs. The receptors shown here come from a man between 18 and 35 years old in good health. Some clones in this sample may be carry-over from other donors' samples.

This chain connects TRBV5-5 to TRBJ1-2; no firm D call. V lost 0 bases and J lost 5, with 14 bases in between. In germline, CDR1 is SGHKS, CDR2 YYEKEE (reference sequence). CDR3 size: 15 residues. CDR3 sequence (DNA): TGTGCCAGCAGCTTGGAAGTCAGGTTAATGTATGGCTACACCTTC. Translation gives CASSLEVRLMYGYTF.

In DNA form, the CDR3 reads TGTGCCAGCAGCCAAAAGGGCTTCGCCTACGAGCAGTACTTC. Translation: CASSQKGFAYEQYF. The chain recombines TRBV4-2 with TRBJ2-7; D gene unclear. In germline, CDR1 is LGHNA, CDR2 YNFKEQ. The CDR3 covers 14 residues. V was trimmed by 2 bases and J by 2 bases, leaving 10 bases between them.

In this sample, this clone turned up a few times. The V call is TRBV7-9, the J call TRBJ1-5; the match to TRBD1 covers 10 bases. This CDR3 contains 15 residues. The germline V gene encodes CDR1 SEHNR and CDR2 FQNEAQ (reference sequence). The trim removed 4 bases at V and 7 bases at J, leaving 7 bases unmatched. The CDR3 spells CASSSGDRGGQPQHF. The DNA for the CDR3 is TGTGCCAGCAGCTCAGGGGACAGGGGAGGACAGCCCCAGCATTTT.

The chain employs TRBV5-1 and TRBJ1-1; D remains unclear. In germline, CDR1 is SGHRS, CDR2 YFSETQ. The germline V and J ends were trimmed by 0 bases and 2 bases, with 11 bases remaining between them. This CDR3 has 15 amino acids. As DNA, the CDR3 is TGCGCCAGCAGCTTGGTTTCGAGGGTAAACACTGAAGCTTTCTTT. This gives the protein CASSLVSRVNTEAFF.

V gene TRBV18 combines with J gene TRBJ2-3; 12 bases fit TRBD2. CDR3 length equals 18 residues. The V gene end was trimmed by 2 bases and the J gene end by 4 bases; junction bases not matched to a gene: 10. Germline CDR1 and CDR2: KGHSH and LQKENI. The CDR3 DNA reads TGTGCCAGCTCACCATGGAGACTAGCGGGAGCGTCGGCAGATACGCAGTATTTT. This codes for CASSPWRLAGASADTQYF.

The chain recombines TRBV5-6 with TRBJ2-4; D is undetermined. The CDR3 is 16 amino acids. In germline, CDR1 is SGHDT, CDR2 YYEEEE. Deletions cut 0 bases from V and 0 bases from J, with 10 bases between. Written as DNA, the CDR3 is TGTGCCAGCAGCTTGGCAACAGAGCTAGCCAAAAACATTCAGTACTTC. Amino acid sequence: CASSLATELAKNIQYF.

Here the CDR3 reads CASSLVNTGELFF. The CDR3 DNA reads TGTGCCAGCTCACTTGTGAACACCGGGGAGCTGTTTTTT. V gene TRBV18 combines with J gene TRBJ2-2; no clear D gene. The ends were cut back, 4 bases at V and 1 base at J, with 4 bases in the middle. The CDR3 is 13 residues long. The germline V gene has CDR1 KGHSH and CDR2 LQKENI.

The rearrangement uses TRBV7-9 and TRBJ2-7; D is ambiguous. V was shortened by 5 bases and J by 3 bases, with 11 bases between the two germline ends. Per germline, CDR1 SEHNR and CDR2 FQNEAQ (reference sequence). CDR3 length: 13 residues. CDR3 in amino acids: CASSAPQRYEQYF. The CDR3 DNA follows: TGTGCCAGCAGCGCACCCCAGCGCTACGAGCAGTACTTC.

The chain recombines TRBV5-6 with TRBJ1-1; D is perhaps TRBD1 (5 bases). The CDR3 is made up of 14 amino acids. The V end was cut by 3 bases, the J end by 1 base, with 10 bases between. The germline V gene has CDR1 SGHDT and CDR2 YYEEEE. This CDR3 is CASSSGLRNTEAFF. As DNA, the CDR3 is TGTGCCAGCAGCTCGGGACTCAGGAACACTGAAGCTTTCTTT.

The chain couples TRBV13 to TRBJ2-2; 9 bases are shared with TRBD1. Trimming cost V 2 bases and J 3 bases; bases outside gene matches: 13. This CDR3 contains 19 residues. From germline, CDR1 is PRHDT and CDR2 FYEKMQ (reference sequence). The CDR3 DNA reads as TGTGCCAGCAGCTTAAGAGGGGACAGGGAGGGCCGCTACACCGGGGAGCTGTTTTTT. Translated: CASSLRGDREGRYTGELFF.

This sequence joins TRBV13 and TRBJ2-3; D is undetermined. The V end was cut by 4 bases, the J end by 0 bases, with 17 bases between. Looked up from germline, CDR1 is PRHDT and CDR2 is FYEKMQ (reference sequence). This CDR3 has 17 residues. CDR3 amino acids: CASSYRYGGVSTDTQYF. The CDR3 region has the DNA TGTGCCAGCAGCTATCGGTATGGTGGGGTTAGCACAGATACGCAGTATTTT.

The CDR3 region has the DNA TGTGCCATCAGCCCCCTTGAGGGCCCTAGCTCTGGGGCCAACGTCCTGACTTTC. This encodes CAISPLEGPSSGANVLTF. The rearrangement joins TRBV10-3 to TRBJ2-6; maybe TRBD2 (5 bases). The CDR3 sequence is 18 residues long. Germline CDR1 and CDR2: ENHRY and SYGVKD. Trimming stripped 6 bases from V and 0 bases from J, with 18 bases between.

V and J are TRBV14 and TRBJ2-1; D unresolved. V was cut by 2 bases and J by 0 bases, with 11 bases left in between. This CDR3 region has 16 residues. CDR1 is SGHDN and CDR2 is FVKESK in the germline V gene. CDR3 sequence reads: CASSQRLGSSYNEQFF. Here the CDR3 DNA reads TGTGCCAGCAGCCAAAGACTGGGAAGCTCCTACAATGAGCAGTTCTTC. Supplemented by reference TRBV14 and TRBJ2-1, the full variable domain reads EAGVTQFPSHSVIEKGQTVTLRCDPISGHDNLYWYRRVMGKEIKFLLHFVKESKQDESGMPNNRFLAERTGGTYSTLKVQPAELEDSGVYFCASSQRLGSSYNEQFFGPGTRLTVL.

In the case of this clone: This sample includes further DNA sequences coding for the same CDR3. The chain recombines TRBV19 with TRBJ1-5, with D unclear. The V gene's germline CDR1 is LNHDA and CDR2 SQIVND (reference sequence). The CDR3 length is 15 residues. Between the trimmed V and J ends, which lost 5 bases and 0 bases, there was a span of 11 bases. CDR3 sequence reads: CASSYDGDSNQPQHF. DNA for the CDR3: TGTGCCAGTAGTTATGACGGGGATAGCAATCAGCCCCAGCATTTT.

As for this clone: The same CDR3 can be traced to other DNA sequences in this sample. The chain recombines TRBV28 with TRBJ2-7; D is uncertain. There are 14 residues in the CDR3. Trimming removed 3 bases at V and 0 bases at J, with 9 bases between. From germline, CDR1 is MDHEN and CDR2 SYDVKM. The CDR3 DNA follows: TGTGCCAGCAGTTTGGCGGCAGACTCCTACGAGCAGTACTTC. Its protein product is CASSLAADSYEQYF.

CDR3 protein: CASSIQGYEQFF. The CDR3 nucleotides read TGTGCCAGCAGCATACAGGGGTATGAGCAGTTCTTC. The rearrangement uses TRBV25-1 and TRBJ2-1; 7 bases match TRBD1. Trimming at V came to 6 bases and at J to 8 bases, leaving 4 bases not matched to a gene. CDR1 MGHDK and CDR2 SYGVNS come from the germline V gene. The CDR3 runs to 12 residues.

The rearrangement links TRBV27 to TRBJ2-7; no reliable D call. The CDR3 loop spans 15 amino acids. The V gene lost 6 bases and the J gene lost 7 bases, with 22 bases spanning the gap. From germline, CDR1 is MNHEY and CDR2 SMNVEV (reference sequence). DNA for the CDR3: TGTGCCAGCAGGTCCCTTGGGTCAGGCTTTTGGGAGCAGTACTTC. Amino acid sequence: CASRSLGSGFWEQYF.

The rearrangement joins TRBV27 to TRBJ2-7, with 9 bases lining up with TRBD2. This CDR3 spans 16 amino acids. The V gene's germline CDR1 is MNHEY and CDR2 SMNVEV (reference sequence). J was trimmed by 1 base and V by 0 bases; bases with no gene match: 4. The CDR3 coding sequence is TGTGCCAGCAGTTTATCGGCGGGAGGGGCATCCTACGAGCAGTACTTC. Amino acid sequence: CASSLSAGGASYEQYF.

This chain uses TRBV6-1 with TRBJ2-6; a possible D gene is TRBD2 (5 bases). In germline, CDR1 is MNHNS, CDR2 SASEGT. With 4 bases removed from V and 10 bases from J, the gap between germline ends came to 11 bases. This CDR3 region has 13 residues. The CDR3 bases are TGTGCCAGCAGTGCCGGACGAGGGAACGTCCTGACTTTC. Translating it yields CASSAGRGNVLTF.

CDR3 sequence: CASSSRGTETQYF. The CDR3 DNA is TGTGCCAGCAGCTCCAGGGGAACGGAGACCCAGTACTTC. V and J are TRBV28 and TRBJ2-5, with D tentatively TRBD1 (6 bases). The CDR3 contains 13 residues. V lost 6 bases and J 5 bases, leaving 13 bases between the germline ends. The germline CDR1 and CDR2 sequences are MDHEN and SYDVKM.

This clone was observed a few times. This chain connects TRBV7-8 to TRBJ1-1; TRBD1 is a possible D gene (5 bases). Germline loops: CDR1 SGHVS, CDR2 FQNEAQ. V dropped 5 bases and J dropped 7 bases, with 14 bases sitting between them. The CDR3 runs 13 residues. CDR3 residues: CASSETRGSEAFF. The CDR3 bases are TGTGCCAGCAGCGAGACACGGGGGAGTGAAGCTTTCTTT.

CDR3 DNA sequence: TGTGCCAGCAGCTGGGGCCCGAGAGGGGGGCCAGACGAGCAGTACTTC. It translates to CASSWGPRGGPDEQYF. The chain combines TRBV11-2 with TRBJ2-7, with D perhaps given as TRBD1 or TRBD2 (6 bases each). Germline-derived CDR1 and CDR2 are SGHAT and FQNNGV. This CDR3 has 16 amino acids. With 4 bases removed from V and 5 bases from J, the gap between germline ends came to 21 bases.

A single count supports this clone. The chain joins TRBV4-1 to TRBJ1-1; D gene uncertain. Trimming left V 4 bases short and J 11 bases short, with 17 bases between. CDR3 length: 13 amino acids. Germline V gene data show CDR1 as MGHRA and CDR2 as YSYEKL. The CDR3 region is CASSPGPVGAAFF. The CDR3, as DNA: TGCGCCAGCAGCCCCGGGCCCGTTGGTGCGGCTTTCTTT.

The V gene is TRBV4-2, the J gene TRBJ2-2, with 8 nucleotides matching TRBD2. Germline loops: CDR1 LGHNA, CDR2 YNFKEQ. V was pared by 5 bases and J by 0 bases, with 5 bases of the junction left unmatched. This CDR3 comprises 16 residues. The CDR3 nucleotides are TGTGCCAGCAGCATAAGACTAGCGTCGAACACCGGGGAGCTGTTTTTT. Translating gives CASSIRLASNTGELFF.

This clone was counted once. V gene TRBV7-3 combines with J gene TRBJ2-1; 7 bases map to TRBD2. Losses at the gene ends were 5 bases for V and 3 bases for J; bases not matched to a gene: 7. CDR3 length: 15 amino acids. CDR1 is SGHTA and CDR2 is FQGTGA in the germline V gene. The CDR3: CASSPRGGNYNEQFF. CDR3 in DNA: TGTGCCAGCAGCCCAAGGGGAGGGAACTACAATGAGCAGTTCTTC.

CDR3 in amino acids: CASSQDWGSKNIQYF. The CDR3 DNA sequence: TGCGCCAGCAGCCAAGATTGGGGTTCTAAAAACATTCAGTACTTC. The chain carries TRBV4-3 and TRBJ2-4; D uncertain. The CDR3 covers 15 residues. The V and J ends lost 0 bases and 4 bases respectively, with 10 bases between them. Germline loops: CDR1 LGHNA, CDR2 YSLEER.

The chain couples TRBV5-1 to TRBJ2-1; a possible D gene is TRBD1 (6 bases). This CDR3 comprises 14 residues. Germline V lookup: CDR1 SGHRS, CDR2 YFSETQ. V was shortened by 3 bases and J by 6 bases, with 13 bases between the two germline ends. CDR3: CASSSLTGPNEQFF. The CDR3 nucleotides are TGCGCCAGCAGCTCACTAACAGGGCCCAATGAGCAGTTCTTC.